These T cell receptor beta chains were read from a single sample in a study of cytomegalovirus exposure and HLA in healthy donors. TCRdb's table, derived via immunoSEQ multiplex PCR, lists solely in-frame clones and lacks some. The sample lists some 110,000 clones, more than 60% occurring once. Sequencing was carried out using PBMCs. Receptors originate from a man in his 60s in good health and CMV-seronegative. The conserved cysteine and the conserved F or W are not part of the CDR3 here. A clone size is listed for some rows: how often the clone was seen (once, few, many), or a class if it is expanded.

TRBV7-9,TRBJ1-1,few,ASSLATKGGRTEAF
TRBV5-1,TRBJ2-5,.,ASSLGDTQETQY
TRBV7-9,TRBJ1-6,.,ASSAGSGPLH
TRBV7-8,TRBJ2-2,.,ASSLQGQGNTGELF
TRBV7-3,TRBJ2-3,.,ASSSTGTSSDTQY
TRBV7-9,TRBJ2-7,.,ASSLVAYEQY
TRBV6-5,TRBJ2-1,.,ASSYSTSGGVEF
TRBV11-2,TRBJ2-4,.,ASSLGGGVLAKNIQY
TRBV5-1,TRBJ2-3,.,ASSLASGGLTDTQY
TRBV7-2,TRBJ2-5,.,ASNLGLAGYLRGETQY
TRBV4-3,TRBJ1-6,.,ASSQEHWDRANSPLH
TRBV5-1,TRBJ1-1,.,ASSRTVGGNTEAF
TRBV7-2,TRBJ2-3,once,ASTPAGGPTDTQY
TRBV19,TRBJ1-6,.,ASSRPGQGNNSPLH
TRBV30,TRBJ2-2,.,AWSGGTGDTGELF
TRBV7-3,TRBJ2-1,.,ASSLAGENNEQF
TRBV7-8,TRBJ1-5,.,ASSSRDFDQPQH
TRBV7-9,TRBJ2-7,few,ASSTRDRVSYEQY
TRBV9,TRBJ2-1,.,ASSAGTSGGYNEQF
TRBV28,TRBJ1-2,.,ASSVPGRGADGYT
TRBV29-1,TRBJ1-2,once,SVGTAGTGSYGYT
TRBV2,TRBJ1-4,.,ASKVWDSPNEKLF
TRBV15,TRBJ1-3,once,ATSRGGGNTIY
TRBV18,TRBJ2-3,.,ASSPAGGTTDTQY